This T cell receptor beta chain came from a study of T cells of healthy individuals. TCRdb re-called the 5' RACE reads with MiXCR, one entry per CDR3 protein. The sample contains over 95,000 distinct CDR3 sequences, roughly 15% of which appear only once. This TCR was sampled from a human donor in good health.

CDR3 loop: CASSKTRDRDQPQHF. CDR3 DNA sequence: TGTGCCAGCAGCAAAACCCGGGACAGGGATCAGCCCCAGCATTTT. The chain is built from TRBV5-6 and TRBJ1-5; 9 positions match TRBD1. The CDR3 spans 15 residues. Per germline, CDR1 SGHDT and CDR2 YYEEEE. V shed 4 bases and J 5 bases; nucleotides not matched to a gene: 7. The entire variable domain, with the rest obtained from reference TRBV5-6 and TRBJ1-5, is as follows: DAGVTQSPTHLIKTRGQQVTLRCSPKSGHDTVSWYQQALGQGPQFIFQYYEEEERQRGNFPDRFSGHQFPNYSSELNVNALLLGDSALYLCASSKTRDRDQPQHFGDGTRLSIL.